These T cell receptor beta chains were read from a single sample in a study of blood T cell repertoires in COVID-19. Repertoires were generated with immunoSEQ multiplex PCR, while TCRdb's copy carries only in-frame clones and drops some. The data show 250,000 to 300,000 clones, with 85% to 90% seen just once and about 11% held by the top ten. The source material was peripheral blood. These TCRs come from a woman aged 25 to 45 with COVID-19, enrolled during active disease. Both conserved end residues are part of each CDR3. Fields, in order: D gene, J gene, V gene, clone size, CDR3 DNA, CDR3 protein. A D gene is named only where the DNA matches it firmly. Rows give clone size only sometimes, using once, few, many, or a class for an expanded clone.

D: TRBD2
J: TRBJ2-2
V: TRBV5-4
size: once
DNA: TGTGCCAGCAGCCCTCGAATGGCGGGAGGGAAAACCGGGGAGCTGTTTTTT
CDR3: CASSPRMAGGKTGELFF

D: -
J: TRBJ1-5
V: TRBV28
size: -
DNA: TGTGCCAGCCTGGACAGTTATAGCAATCAGCCCCAGCATTTT
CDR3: CASLDSYSNQPQHF

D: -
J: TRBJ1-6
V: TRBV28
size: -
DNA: TGTGCCAGCAGTTTCCTACCTTATAATTCACCCCTCCACTTT
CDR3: CASSFLPYNSPLHF

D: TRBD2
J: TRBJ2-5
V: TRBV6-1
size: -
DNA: TGTGCCAGCAGTGCCTCATGGGCGGGAGGAGGGACTCAAGAGACCCAGTACTTC
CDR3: CASSASWAGGGTQETQYF

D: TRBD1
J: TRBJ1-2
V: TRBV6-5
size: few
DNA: TGTGCCAGCAGGCCCAGGGGGGCCCGGGATGGCTACACCTTC
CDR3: CASRPRGARDGYTF

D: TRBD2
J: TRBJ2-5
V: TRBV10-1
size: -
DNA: TGCGCCAGCCGGGGGGAAGAGACCCAGTACTTC
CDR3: CASRGEETQYF

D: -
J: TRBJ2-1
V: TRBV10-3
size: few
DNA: TGTGCCATCAGTGAGGGGGCGTCCTACAATGAGCAGTTCTTC
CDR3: CAISEGASYNEQFF

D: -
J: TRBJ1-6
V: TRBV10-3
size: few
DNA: TGTGCCACCCTGACAGACTATAATTCACCCCTCCACTTT
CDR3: CATLTDYNSPLHF

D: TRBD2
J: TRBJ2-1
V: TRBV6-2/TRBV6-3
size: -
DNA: TGTGCCAGCAGCCCCGGGACTAGCGACTACAATGAGCAGTTCTTC
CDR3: CASSPGTSDYNEQFF

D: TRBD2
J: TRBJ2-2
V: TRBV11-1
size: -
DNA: TGTGCCAGCAGCTTGTTACTAGCGGCCGGGGAGCTGTTTTTT
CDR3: CASSLLLAAGELFF

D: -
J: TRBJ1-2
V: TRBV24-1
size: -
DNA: TGTGCCACCAGTTCGACCCTCCCTGCGGAGGGCTACACCTTC
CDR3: CATSSTLPAEGYTF

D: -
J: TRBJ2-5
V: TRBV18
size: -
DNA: TGTGCCAGCTCCCCCTATGAGGAGACCCAGTACTTC
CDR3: CASSPYEETQYF

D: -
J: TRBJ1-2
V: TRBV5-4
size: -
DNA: TGTGCCAGCAGCTTGCAGGGGAGGGACTATGGCTACACCTTC
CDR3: CASSLQGRDYGYTF

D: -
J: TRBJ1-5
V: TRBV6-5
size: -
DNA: TGTGCCAGCGGAGGCAGATACAATCAGCCCCAGCATTTT
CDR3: CASGGRYNQPQHF

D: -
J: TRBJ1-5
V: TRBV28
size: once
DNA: TGTGCCAGCAGTTTATCAGCCCCGGGTCAGCCCCAGCATTTT
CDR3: CASSLSAPGQPQHF

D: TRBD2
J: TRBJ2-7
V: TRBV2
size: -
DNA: TGTGCCAGCATGTCTGGACTAGCCCACGAGCAGTACTTC
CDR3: CASMSGLAHEQYF

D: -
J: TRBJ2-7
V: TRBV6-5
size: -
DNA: TGTGCCAGCAGTTACGGGACAACCTACGAGCAGTACTTC
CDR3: CASSYGTTYEQYF

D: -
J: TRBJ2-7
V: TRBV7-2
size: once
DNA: TGTGCCAGCAGCTTTAGGGGATCCTACGAGCAGTACTTC
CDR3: CASSFRGSYEQYF

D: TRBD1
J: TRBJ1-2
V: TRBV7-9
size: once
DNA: TGTGCCAGCAGCTTAGGCGGGACAGGGGGAGGTGGCTACACCTTC
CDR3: CASSLGGTGGGGYTF

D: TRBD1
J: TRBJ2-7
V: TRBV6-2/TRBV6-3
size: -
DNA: TGTGCCAGCAGTTACAGGACAGGGCGATCCTACGAGCAGTACTTC
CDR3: CASSYRTGRSYEQYF

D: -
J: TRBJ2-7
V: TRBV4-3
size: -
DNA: TGCGCCAGCAGCCAAGGTTCGTACGCTACGAGGCAGTACTTC
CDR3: CASSQGSYATRQYF

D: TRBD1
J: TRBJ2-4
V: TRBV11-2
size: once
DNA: TGTGCCAGCAGGGGTCTCCAGGGGGCGCGGGCCAAAAACATTCAGTACTTC
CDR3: CASRGLQGARAKNIQYF

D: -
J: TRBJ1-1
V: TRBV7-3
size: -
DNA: TGTGCCAGCAGCTTAATCGACAGGGAAGCTTTCTTT
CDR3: CASSLIDREAFF

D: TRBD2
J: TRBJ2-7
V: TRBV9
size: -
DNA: TGTGCCAGCAGCGTAGGTGTCGGGAGGGACGAGCAGTACTTC
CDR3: CASSVGVGRDEQYF

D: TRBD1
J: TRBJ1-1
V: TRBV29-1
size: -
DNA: TGCAGCGTTACCGGGACAGGGGTCACTGAAGCTTTCTTT
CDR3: CSVTGTGVTEAFF

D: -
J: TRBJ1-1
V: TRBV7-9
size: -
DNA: TGTGCCAGCAGCTTAGTAAATGAAGCTTTCTTT
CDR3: CASSLVNEAFF

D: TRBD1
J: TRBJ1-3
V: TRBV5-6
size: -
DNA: TGTGCCAGCAGCTTCGGACAGGGAGCCCTTGGAAACACCATATATTTT
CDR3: CASSFGQGALGNTIYF

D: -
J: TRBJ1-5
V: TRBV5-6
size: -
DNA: TGTGCCAGCAGCCCGGGTCAGGGAAATCAGCCCCAGCATTTT
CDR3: CASSPGQGNQPQHF

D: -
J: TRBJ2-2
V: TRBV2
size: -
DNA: TGTGCCAGCAGGAAGGAGCACACCACCGGGGAGCTGTTTTTT
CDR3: CASRKEHTTGELFF

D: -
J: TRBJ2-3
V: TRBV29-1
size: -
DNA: TGCAGCGTTGAGTTCGGCACAGATACGCAGTATTTT
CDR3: CSVEFGTDTQYF

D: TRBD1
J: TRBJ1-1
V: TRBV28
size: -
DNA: TGTGCCAGCAGTTTGGACAGGGGCTGGAACACTGAAGCTTTCTTT
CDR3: CASSLDRGWNTEAFF

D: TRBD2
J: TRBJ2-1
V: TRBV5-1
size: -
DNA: TGCGCCAGCAGGAGACTAGCGGGAGGCCTGACAAGCTCCTACAATGAGCAGTTCTTC
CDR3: CASRRLAGGLTSSYNEQFF

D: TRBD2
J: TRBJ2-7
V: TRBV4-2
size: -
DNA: TGTGCCAGCAGCCCATCACTAGCGGAGAGCTCCTACGAGCAGTACTTC
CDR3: CASSPSLAESSYEQYF

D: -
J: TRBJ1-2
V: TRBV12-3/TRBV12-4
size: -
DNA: TGTGCCAGCAGATCGGTGCGTGAAAATGGCTACACCTTC
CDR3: CASRSVRENGYTF

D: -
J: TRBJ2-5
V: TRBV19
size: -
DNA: TGTGCCAGTAGTATTTCGGGAGAGGCGCGGGAGACCCAGTACTTC
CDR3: CASSISGEARETQYF

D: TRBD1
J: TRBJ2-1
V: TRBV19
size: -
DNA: TGTGCCAGTAGTGGTGACAGGGTCAGTGAGCAGTTCTTC
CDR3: CASSGDRVSEQFF

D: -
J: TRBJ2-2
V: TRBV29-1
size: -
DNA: TGCAGCGTTTTCGTAAACACCGGGGAGCTGTTTTTT
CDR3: CSVFVNTGELFF

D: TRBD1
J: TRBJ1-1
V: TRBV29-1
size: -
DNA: TGCAGCGTCCTAGTTAGGACAGGGCGGTTCTTGAACACTGAAGCTTTCTTT
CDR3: CSVLVRTGRFLNTEAFF

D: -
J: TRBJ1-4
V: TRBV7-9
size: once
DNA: TGTGCCAGCAGCATCGTCGGGGAAAAACTGTTTTTT
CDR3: CASSIVGEKLFF

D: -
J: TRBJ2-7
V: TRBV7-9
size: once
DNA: TGTGCCAGCAGCTTAGGGGGCGGATATAGGAACGAGCAGTACTTC
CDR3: CASSLGGGYRNEQYF

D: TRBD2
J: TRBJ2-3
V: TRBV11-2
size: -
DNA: TGTGCCAGCAGGGCTCCGGGACTAGCGGATACCACAGATACGCAGTATTTT
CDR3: CASRAPGLADTTDTQYF

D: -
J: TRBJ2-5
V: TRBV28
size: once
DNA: TGTGCCAGCAGTTCTGGACAAACCCAAGAGACCCAGTACTTC
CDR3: CASSSGQTQETQYF